This TCR beta chain was recovered during a study of blood T cell repertoires in COVID-19. On the study more broadly: Recovered Cohort 3 donors showed two negative PCRs, clearance, or symptom resolution. Nucleic acid was either cDNA or gDNA, and it came from T cells, B-cell-depleted T cells, or PBMCs. COVID-19 samples from acute and convalescent phases originated in the United States, Italy and Spain.

Method: immunoSEQ multiplex PCR; TCRdb's copy keeps in-frame clones and lacks some. This table has 400,000 or so clones, around 87% appearing once. Participants were placed into cohorts based on the clinical history they reported. What was sequenced was PBMCs or T cells enriched from blood (not recorded which). The clonotype was recovered from a middle-aged man in a cohort exposed to, infected with or recovered from COVID-19 (not recorded which).

CDR3 coding DNA: TGTGCCAGCAGCCCACGGGTCCGGAGTAATGAAAAACTGTTTTTT. Translation: CASSPRVRSNEKLFF. V and J are TRBV3-1 (or the pseudogene TRBV3-2) and TRBJ1-4; no reliable D call. The CDR3 runs to 15 residues. CDR1 and CDR2 from the germline V gene are LGHDT and YNNKEL (reference sequence). With 4 bases removed from V and 4 bases from J, the gap between germline ends came to 13 bases.